This T cell receptor (beta chain) was identified during a study of blood T cells in healthy people across ages. Study background: Template switching picked up about one barcoded beta molecule for each two T cells.

Donors were healthy Caucasian individuals from Russia aged roughly 6 to 90. Comments on this clonotype: Its antigen remains unknown.

A J-beta primer mix and a sample-barcoded 5' primer were used in a second PCR of roughly 7 to 12 cycles. From each sample, at least 3 million paired-end reads containing CDR3 were obtained. TCRdb re-called the 5' RACE reads with MiXCR, one entry per CDR3 protein. The sample contains approximately 690,000 distinct CDR3 sequences, roughly 58% of which appear only once. Germline V gene data show CDR1 as MNHEY and CDR2 as SVGAGI. Losses at the gene ends were 5 bases for V and 4 bases for J; bases not matched to a gene: 7. The CDR3 runs 14 residues. Study outcomes and limitations: Long-lived donors carried more naive CD4+ cells and greater diversity than aged donors.

The J gene is TRBJ2-7, the V gene TRBV6-5; TRBD1 matches 8 bases. The sequence was collected from a man aged 55 to 70 in good health. Sequencing was performed on blood. The CDR3 DNA reads TGTGCCAGCAGTCTTAAGGACAGGGTGTACGAGCAGTACTTC. Translated, it gives CASSLKDRVYEQYF.